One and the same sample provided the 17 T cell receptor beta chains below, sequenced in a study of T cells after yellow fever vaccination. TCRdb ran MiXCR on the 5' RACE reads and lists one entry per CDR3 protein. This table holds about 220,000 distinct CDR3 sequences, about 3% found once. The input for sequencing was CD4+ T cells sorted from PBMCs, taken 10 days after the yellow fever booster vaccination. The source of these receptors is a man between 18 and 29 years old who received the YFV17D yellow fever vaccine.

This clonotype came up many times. The CDR3: CASSLQVTSLYGYTF. The CDR3 DNA is TGTGCCAGCAGCTTGCAGGTGACTTCTCTCTATGGCTACACCTTC. The V call is TRBV7-2, the J call TRBJ1-2; D gene ambiguous. Between the trimmed V and J ends, which lost 3 bases and 4 bases, there was a span of 15 bases. The CDR3 sequence is 15 residues long. The germline gives CDR1 SGHTA, CDR2 FQGNSA.

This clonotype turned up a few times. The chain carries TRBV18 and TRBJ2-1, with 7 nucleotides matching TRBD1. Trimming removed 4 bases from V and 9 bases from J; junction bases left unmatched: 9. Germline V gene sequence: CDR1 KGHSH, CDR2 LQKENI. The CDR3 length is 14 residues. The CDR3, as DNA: TGTGCCAGCTCACTCCGGGACAGTAAGGGTGAGCAGTTCTTC. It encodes CASSLRDSKGEQFF.

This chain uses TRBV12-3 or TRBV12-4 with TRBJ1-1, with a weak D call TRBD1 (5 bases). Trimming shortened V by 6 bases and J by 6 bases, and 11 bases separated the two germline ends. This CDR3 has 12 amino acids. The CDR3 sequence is CASRGWGAEAFF. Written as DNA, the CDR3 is TGTGCCAGCAGGGGGTGGGGGGCTGAAGCTTTCTTT.

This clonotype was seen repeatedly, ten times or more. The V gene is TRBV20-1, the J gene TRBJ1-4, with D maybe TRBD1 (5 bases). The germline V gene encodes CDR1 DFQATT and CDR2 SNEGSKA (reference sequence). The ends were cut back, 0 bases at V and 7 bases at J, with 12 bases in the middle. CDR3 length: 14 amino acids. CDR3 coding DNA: TGCAGTGCTAGAGAGGTTGGGGCGTTTGAAAAACTGTTTTTT. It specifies CSAREVGAFEKLFF.

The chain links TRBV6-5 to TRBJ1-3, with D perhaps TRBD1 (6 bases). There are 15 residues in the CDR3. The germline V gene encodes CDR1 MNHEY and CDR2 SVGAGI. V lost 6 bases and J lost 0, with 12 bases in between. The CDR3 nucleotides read TGTGCCAGCAGACGGACAGCATCCTCTGGAAACACCATATATTTT. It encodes CASRRTASSGNTIYF.

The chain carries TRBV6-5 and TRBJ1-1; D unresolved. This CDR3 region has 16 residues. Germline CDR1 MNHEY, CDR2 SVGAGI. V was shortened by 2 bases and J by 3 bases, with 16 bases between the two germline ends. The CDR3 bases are TGTGCCAGCAGTTACGCCTTGATGGGGATCGACACTGAAGCTTTCTTT. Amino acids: CASSYALMGIDTEAFF.

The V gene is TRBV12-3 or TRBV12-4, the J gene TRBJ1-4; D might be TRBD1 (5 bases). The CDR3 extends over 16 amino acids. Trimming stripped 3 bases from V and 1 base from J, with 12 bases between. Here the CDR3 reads CASSFHIGGTNEKLFF. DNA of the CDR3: TGTGCCAGCAGTTTCCATATCGGGGGAACTAATGAAAAACTGTTTTTT.

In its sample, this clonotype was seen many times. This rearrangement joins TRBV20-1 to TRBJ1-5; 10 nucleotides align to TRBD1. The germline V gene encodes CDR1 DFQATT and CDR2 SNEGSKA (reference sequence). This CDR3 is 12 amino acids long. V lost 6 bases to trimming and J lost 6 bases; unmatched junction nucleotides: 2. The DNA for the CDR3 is TGCAGTGCGGGACAGGGGCCTCAGCCCCAGCATTTT. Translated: CSAGQGPQPQHF.

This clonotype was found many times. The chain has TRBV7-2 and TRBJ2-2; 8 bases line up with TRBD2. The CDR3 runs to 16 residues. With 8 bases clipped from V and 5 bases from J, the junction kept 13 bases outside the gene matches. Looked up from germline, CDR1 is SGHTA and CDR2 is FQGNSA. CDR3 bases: TGTGCCAGCTTGTCCCAGGCGGGGGGTGAAACCGGGGAGCTGTTTTTT. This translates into CASLSQAGGETGELFF.

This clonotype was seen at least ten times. The CDR3 DNA sequence: TGTGCCATCAGTGTCGGACCTACCTACGAGCAGTACTTC. Protein: CAISVGPTYEQYF. The chain joins TRBV10-3 to TRBJ2-7; D unclear. This CDR3 is built from 13 residues. CDR1 is ENHRY and CDR2 is SYGVKD in the germline V gene. Trimming pared 4 bases from V and 2 bases from J, leaving 9 bases between.

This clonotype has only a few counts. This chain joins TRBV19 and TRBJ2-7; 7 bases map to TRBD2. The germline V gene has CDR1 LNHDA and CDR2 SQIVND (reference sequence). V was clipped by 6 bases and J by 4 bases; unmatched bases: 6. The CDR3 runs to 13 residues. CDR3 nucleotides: TGTGCCAGTAGATTGGTAGCGGGTTACGAGCAGTACTTC. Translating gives CASRLVAGYEQYF.

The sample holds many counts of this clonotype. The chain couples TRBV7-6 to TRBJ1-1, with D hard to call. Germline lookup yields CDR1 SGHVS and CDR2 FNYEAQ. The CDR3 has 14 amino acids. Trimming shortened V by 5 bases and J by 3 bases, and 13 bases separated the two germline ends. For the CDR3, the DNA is TGTGCCAGCAGCAAATACACTGGAGACACTGAAGCTTTCTTT. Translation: CASSKYTGDTEAFF.

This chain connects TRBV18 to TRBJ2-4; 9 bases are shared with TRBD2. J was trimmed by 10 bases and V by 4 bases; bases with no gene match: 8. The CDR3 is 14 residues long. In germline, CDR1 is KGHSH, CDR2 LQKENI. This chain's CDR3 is CASSQKRGAVIQYF. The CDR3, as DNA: TGTGCCAGCTCACAAAAGCGGGGGGCTGTTATTCAGTACTTC.

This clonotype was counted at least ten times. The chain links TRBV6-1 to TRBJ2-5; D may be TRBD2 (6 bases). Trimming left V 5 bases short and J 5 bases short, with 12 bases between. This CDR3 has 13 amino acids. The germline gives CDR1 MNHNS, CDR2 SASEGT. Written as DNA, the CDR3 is TGTGCCAGCAGTCGGGACGCGGGGGAGACCCAGTACTTC. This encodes CASSRDAGETQYF.

CDR3 bases: TGTGCCAGCAGCGTGGACCCGGGACAGGGCCATGGCTACACCTTC. Translated, it gives CASSVDPGQGHGYTF. This rearrangement joins TRBV5-6 to TRBJ1-2; 9 bases are shared with TRBD1. Trimming cost V 4 bases and J 6 bases; bases outside gene matches: 10. Germline V gene data show CDR1 as SGHDT and CDR2 as YYEEEE. The CDR3 runs 15 residues.

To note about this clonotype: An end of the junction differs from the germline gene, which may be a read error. The CDR3 bases are TGTGCCAGCAGTCCCGTGTCACCTATGAACACTGAAGATTTCTTT. It encodes CASSPVSPMNTEDFF. The chain carries TRBV28 and TRBJ1-1, with D unclear. Germline CDR1 and CDR2: MDHEN and SYDVKM. The CDR3 runs to 15 residues.

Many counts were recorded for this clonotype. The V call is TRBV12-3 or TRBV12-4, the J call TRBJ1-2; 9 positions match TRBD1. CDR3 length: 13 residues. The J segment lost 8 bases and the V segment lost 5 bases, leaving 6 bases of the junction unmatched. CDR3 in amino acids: CASSVNRGLGYTF. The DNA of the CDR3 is TGTGCCAGCAGTGTAAACAGGGGGCTCGGCTACACCTTC.